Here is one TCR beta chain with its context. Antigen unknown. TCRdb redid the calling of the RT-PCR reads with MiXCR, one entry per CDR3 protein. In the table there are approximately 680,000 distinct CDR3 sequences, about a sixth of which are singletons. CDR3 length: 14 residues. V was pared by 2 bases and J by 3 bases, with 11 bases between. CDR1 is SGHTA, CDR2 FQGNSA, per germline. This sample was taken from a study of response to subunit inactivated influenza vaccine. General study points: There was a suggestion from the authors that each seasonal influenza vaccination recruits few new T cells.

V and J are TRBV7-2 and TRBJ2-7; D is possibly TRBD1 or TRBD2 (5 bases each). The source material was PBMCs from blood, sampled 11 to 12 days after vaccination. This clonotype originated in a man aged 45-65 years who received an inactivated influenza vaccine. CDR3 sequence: CASSLSGRNYEQYF. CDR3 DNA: TGTGCCAGCAGCTTATCGGGACGGAACTACGAGCAGTACTTC.